This T cell receptor beta chain derives from a study of blood T cell repertoires in COVID-19. Study-wide context: Material from acute and convalescent COVID-19 was sourced from the United States, Italy and Spain. PBMCs, B-cell-depleted T cells, or T cells provided the cDNA or gDNA that made up the material.

Per the study methods: The assay estimated nucleated cells by amplifying reference gene primers. The repertoire was sequenced with immunoSEQ multiplex PCR; TCRdb's copy has only in-frame clones and lacks some. V and J calls and clone size are copied from that table; D and trimming were computed from the DNA. The sample has roughly 80,000 clones, 65% to 85% seen once; the top ten hold over 15%. The CDR3 contains 17 residues. Germline-derived CDR1 and CDR2 are LGHDT and YNNKEL (reference sequence). Losses at the gene ends were 0 bases for V and 1 base for J; bases not matched to a gene: 7. In its sample, this clone was seen a few times.

The TCR comes from an older woman with acute or convalescent COVID-19. The sample comprised peripheral blood. The chain carries TRBV3-1 (or the pseudogene TRBV3-2) and TRBJ2-7; TRBD2 aligns across 9 bases. As DNA, the CDR3 is TGTGCCAGCAGCCAAGATCTCGGGCGGGGGGGATCCTACGAGCAGTACTTC. Protein: CASSQDLGRGGSYEQYF.